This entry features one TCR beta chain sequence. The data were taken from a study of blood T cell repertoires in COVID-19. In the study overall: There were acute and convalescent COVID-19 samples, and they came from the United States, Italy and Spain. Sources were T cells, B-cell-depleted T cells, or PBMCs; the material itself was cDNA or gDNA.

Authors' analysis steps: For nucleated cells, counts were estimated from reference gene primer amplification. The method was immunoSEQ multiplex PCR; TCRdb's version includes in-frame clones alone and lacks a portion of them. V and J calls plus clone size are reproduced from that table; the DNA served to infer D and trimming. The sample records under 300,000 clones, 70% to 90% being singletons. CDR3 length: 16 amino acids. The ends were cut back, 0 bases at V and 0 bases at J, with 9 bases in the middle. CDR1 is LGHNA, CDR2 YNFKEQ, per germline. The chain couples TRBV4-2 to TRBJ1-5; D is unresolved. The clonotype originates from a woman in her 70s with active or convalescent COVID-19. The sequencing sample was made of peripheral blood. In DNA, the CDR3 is TGTGCCAGCAGCCAAGATCTTGCGAATAGCAATCAGCCCCAGCATTTT. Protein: CASSQDLANSNQPQHF.